The 18 T cell receptor beta chains presented below share a single source sample, sequenced in a study of cytomegalovirus exposure and HLA in healthy donors. The PCR ran on 60 Vbeta and 13 Jbeta primers. Clones were read by immunoSEQ multiplex PCR, and TCRdb kept only the in-frame ones, dropping some. The data hold about 180,000 clones, with around 77% observed a single time. Material: PBMCs. All receptors come from a woman aged 30 to 39 in good health and CMV-seronegative.

The chain carries TRBV7-9 and TRBJ1-4; D is undetermined. Germline V lookup: CDR1 SEHNR, CDR2 FQNEAQ (reference sequence). There are 16 residues in the CDR3. Trimming shortened V by 3 bases and J by 4 bases, and 15 bases separated the two germline ends. The CDR3 here is CASSFPERDFNEKLFF. Written as DNA, the CDR3 is TGTGCCAGCAGCTTTCCTGAGCGGGATTTTAATGAAAAACTGTTTTTT.

In its sample, this clone was seen once. The CDR3 bases are TGTGCCAGCAGCGTAGGAAGTTCTAGCTACGAGCAGTACTTC. Translating gives CASSVGSSSYEQYF. The chain is built from TRBV9 and TRBJ2-7, with D unclear. The germline V and J ends were trimmed by 0 bases and 3 bases, with 10 bases remaining between them. This CDR3 has 14 amino acids. CDR1 and CDR2 from the germline V gene are SGDLS and YYNGEE.

CDR3 amino acids: CASSPEGGDRGLYTEAFF. In DNA form, the CDR3 reads TGTGCCAGCTCACCAGAAGGAGGGGACAGGGGGCTTTATACTGAAGCTTTCTTT. The J gene is TRBJ1-1, the V gene TRBV18; TRBD1 agrees at 12 bases. J gave up 5 bases and V 2 bases, and 12 bases lay outside the gene matches. Germline V gene sequence: CDR1 KGHSH, CDR2 LQKENI. The CDR3 covers 18 residues.

The chain has TRBV5-1 and TRBJ1-1, with D possibly matching TRBD1 (6 bases). CDR1 and CDR2 (germline): SGHRS, YFSETQ. This CDR3 has 13 residues. The germline V and J ends were trimmed by 4 bases and 1 base, with 8 bases remaining between them. Here the CDR3 reads CASSDRPNTEAFF. For the CDR3, the DNA is TGCGCCAGCAGCGACAGGCCGAACACTGAAGCTTTCTTT.

The gene calls are TRBV6-5 and TRBJ2-7, with 8 positions matching TRBD1. The CDR3 covers 16 residues. In germline, CDR1 is MNHEY, CDR2 SVGAGI. V gave up 0 bases and J gave up 4 bases; unmatched junction bases: 8. CDR3 loop: CASSYSAGQAIYEQYF. The DNA for the CDR3 is TGTGCCAGCAGTTACTCGGCGGGACAGGCGATATACGAGCAGTACTTC.

The table lists this clone with a few counts. The chain links TRBV4-1 to TRBJ1-4, with D maybe TRBD1 (5 bases). The CDR3 covers 15 residues. Between the trimmed V and J ends, which lost 4 bases and 11 bases, there was a span of 20 bases. Germline V lookup: CDR1 MGHRA, CDR2 YSYEKL. The CDR3 nucleotides read TGCGCCAGCAGCCTGGACACACTTTTGATGGGGAAACTGTTTTTT. This translates into CASSLDTLLMGKLFF.

The CDR3 DNA is TGTGCCTGGGAAGGGACAGGTGCGACCATGAACACTGAAGCTTTCTTT. The encoded protein is CAWEGTGATMNTEAFF. V usage is TRBV30 and J usage is TRBJ1-1, with 8 positions matching TRBD1. The CDR3 has 16 residues. In germline, CDR1 is GTSNPN, CDR2 SVGIG (reference sequence). V gave up 5 bases and J gave up 0 bases; unmatched junction bases: 11.

The chain is built from TRBV15 and TRBJ1-2; D may be TRBD1 (6 bases). The CDR3 consists of 14 residues. The V end lost 3 bases, the J end lost 5 bases, and 13 bases lay between the germline ends. Germline-derived CDR1 and CDR2 are LNHNV and YYDKDF (reference sequence). The CDR3 DNA sequence: TGTGCCACCAGCAGGGGATTCGACAGGTATGGCTACACCTTC. Protein: CATSRGFDRYGYTF.

The gene calls are TRBV19 and TRBJ2-5; D unresolved. The J call may not be correct, given that the DNA end is closer to TRBJ2-7. Germline CDR1 is LNHDA and CDR2 is SQIVND (reference sequence). The CDR3 covers 13 residues. CDR3 DNA: TGTGCCAGTAGTATGGGCAGTACCTACGAGCAGTACTTC. Translated, it gives CASSMGSTYEQYF.

The chain employs TRBV18 and TRBJ1-4, with D perhaps TRBD1 (6 bases). The CDR3 contains 20 residues. The germline gives CDR1 KGHSH, CDR2 LQKENI. The V gene lost 1 base and the J gene lost 0 bases, with 21 bases spanning the gap. In DNA form, the CDR3 reads TGTGCCAGCTCACCACTCCAGGCAGGGGCCGCTTATGCAACTAATGAAAAACTGTTTTTT. Amino acid sequence: CASSPLQAGAAYATNEKLFF.

The chain combines TRBV11-2 with TRBJ1-1; 7 bases match TRBD1. CDR3 length: 14 residues. From germline, CDR1 is SGHAT and CDR2 FQNNGV. The ends lost 3 bases at V and 5 bases at J; junction bases unmatched: 6. DNA of the CDR3: TGTGCCAGCAGCTTCACCACAGGGGAGACTGAAGCTTTCTTT. Protein: CASSFTTGETEAFF.

The chain has TRBV5-4 and TRBJ1-2; possibly TRBD1 for D (5 bases). Germline V lookup: CDR1 SGHNT, CDR2 YYREEE (reference sequence). The V gene lost 3 bases and the J gene lost 2 bases, with 14 bases spanning the gap. CDR3 length: 15 amino acids. For the CDR3, the DNA is TGTGCCAGCAGCTGGGGAGGGACGGCCAACTATGGCTACACCTTC. Protein product: CASSWGGTANYGYTF.

This chain joins TRBV7-9 and TRBJ2-7, with D maybe TRBD1 (5 bases). The V gene's germline CDR1 is SEHNR and CDR2 FQNEAQ (reference sequence). V lost 5 bases and J 2 bases, leaving 10 bases between the germline ends. CDR3 size: 13 residues. The DNA of the CDR3 is TGTGCCAGCAGCCCTCAGGGCCCCTACGAGCAGTACTTC. Translating it yields CASSPQGPYEQYF.

The V and J genes are TRBV6-5 and TRBJ1-1; D gene uncertain. This CDR3 region has 13 residues. Germline values: CDR1 MNHEY, CDR2 SVGAGI. The V gene lost 2 bases and the J gene lost 6 bases, with 10 bases spanning the gap. This CDR3 is CASSYVGWAEAFF. CDR3 nucleotides: TGTGCCAGCAGTTACGTCGGGTGGGCTGAAGCTTTCTTT.

This sequence joins TRBV10-1 and TRBJ1-1; D is uncertain. Trimming pared 4 bases from V and 1 base from J, leaving 7 bases between. Germline V gene data show CDR1 as WNHNN and CDR2 as SYGVQD (reference sequence). There are 13 residues in the CDR3. The CDR3 sequence is CASSGQPNTEAFF. The DNA for the CDR3 is TGCGCCAGCAGTGGACAACCGAACACTGAAGCTTTCTTT.

This clone has a single count. This chain joins TRBV11-3 and TRBJ1-1; 7 positions agree with TRBD1. This CDR3 has 15 amino acids. V lost 3 bases, J lost 2 bases, and 6 bases stayed unmatched. The V gene's germline CDR1 is SGHNT and CDR2 YENEEA. The CDR3 reads CASSLTGLTNTEAFF. CDR3 in DNA: TGTGCCAGCAGCTTGACAGGGCTTACAAACACTGAAGCTTTCTTT.

This clone turned up a few times. This CDR3 is CASSEFVRWDTDQPQHF. The CDR3 region has the DNA TGTGCCAGCAGTGAATTCGTACGGTGGGACACTGATCAGCCCCAGCATTTT. The chain employs TRBV6-1 and TRBJ1-5; D is possibly TRBD1 (6 bases). V lost 2 bases, J lost 5 bases, and 19 bases lay in between. Germline CDR1 reads MNHNS; CDR2 reads SASEGT. The CDR3 is made up of 17 amino acids.

The chain employs TRBV2 and TRBJ1-2; D is unresolved. The germline V gene encodes CDR1 SNHLY and CDR2 FYNNEI. The CDR3 is made up of 15 amino acids. Trimming shortened V by 2 bases and J by 2 bases, and 12 bases separated the two germline ends. The CDR3 sequence is CASSEYWEMNYGYTF. The CDR3 nucleotides read TGTGCCAGCAGTGAATATTGGGAGATGAACTATGGCTACACCTTC. The complete variable domain, with remaining parts taken from reference TRBV2 and TRBJ1-2, reads EPEVTQTPSHQVTQMGQEVILRCVPISNHLYFYWYRQILGQKVEFLVSFYNNEISEKSEIFDDQFSVERPDGSNFTLKIRSTKLEDSAMYFCASSEYWEMNYGYTFGSGTRLTVV.